A single sample is the source of the 27 T cell receptor beta chains below, sequenced in a study of early T cells in non-severe SARS-CoV-2 infection. Using its own MiXCR run on the 5' RACE reads, TCRdb lists one record per CDR3 protein. The repertoire holds some 66,000 distinct CDR3 sequences, approximately 8.3% seen once, with roughly 3.2% in the top ten. The sample consisted of whole blood. The receptors shown here come from an adult who was a healthcare worker with PCR-confirmed SARS-CoV-2 infection or an uninfected control (not recorded which).

The chain links TRBV29-1 to TRBJ2-3; D uncertain. Germline CDR1 SQVTM, CDR2 ANQGSEA. CDR3 size: 15 residues. Trimming took 4 bases from V and 3 from J, leaving 17 bases between them. The CDR3 loop is CSVGVVLGVTDTQYF. Written as DNA, the CDR3 is TGCAGCGTTGGAGTCGTACTTGGGGTAACAGATACGCAGTATTTT.

This clonotype was found many times. The J gene is TRBJ1-1, the V gene TRBV20-1; no clear D gene. V gave up 4 bases and J gave up 0 bases, with 18 bases separating them. The length of the CDR3 is 16 residues. Per the germline V gene, CDR1 is DFQATT and CDR2 is SNEGSKA (reference sequence). DNA of the CDR3: TGCAGTGCTAATCCCCCTGTGAATACAATGAACACTGAAGCTTTCTTT. Translated, it gives CSANPPVNTMNTEAFF.

This clonotype appeared a few times. The gene calls are TRBV7-6 and TRBJ2-1, with D possibly matching TRBD1 (5 bases). V lost 1 base to trimming and J lost 0 bases, with 7 bases between them. The CDR3 is 15 amino acids. Germline CDR1 and CDR2: SGHVS and FNYEAQ. The CDR3 nucleotides read TGTGCCAGCAGCTTAGGGCAGGGCTCCTACAATGAGCAGTTCTTC. This codes for CASSLGQGSYNEQFF.

This clonotype was picked up a small number of times. This chain uses TRBV25-1 with TRBJ2-5; D may correspond to TRBD1 or TRBD2 (5 bases each). Germline CDR1 and CDR2: MGHDK and SYGVNS. Between the trimmed V and J ends, which lost 4 bases and 1 base, there was a span of 13 bases. There are 15 residues in the CDR3. In DNA, the CDR3 is TGTGCCAGCAGTGTGCGCGAGGGGATCCAAGAGACCCAGTACTTC. Amino acids: CASSVREGIQETQYF.

This clonotype was seen ten or more times. The V call is TRBV7-6, the J call TRBJ2-2; D is perhaps TRBD2 (6 bases). Germline CDR1 reads SGHVS; CDR2 reads FNYEAQ. The CDR3 sequence is 14 residues long. The V gene lost 5 bases and the J gene lost 6 bases, with 13 bases spanning the gap. DNA of the CDR3: TGTGCCAGCAGCCGTTGGGGAGGAGCCGGGGAGCTGTTTTTT. It yields the protein CASSRWGGAGELFF.

This clonotype qualifies as medium-sized. The chain recombines TRBV25-1 with TRBJ1-6; a weak D match, TRBD1 (5 bases). The V end lost 0 bases, the J end lost 8 bases, and 8 bases lay between the germline ends. The CDR3 is 14 residues long. From germline, CDR1 is MGHDK and CDR2 SYGVNS. CDR3 sequence: CASSEYKGDSPLHF. CDR3 in DNA: TGTGCCAGCAGTGAATATAAAGGGGATTCACCCCTCCACTTT.

The CDR3 DNA is TGTGCCAGCAGTGGGGTAGGACTAGCCCAAGAGACCCAGTACTTC. Translating gives CASSGVGLAQETQYF. This chain joins TRBV27 and TRBJ2-5, with 8 bases aligning to TRBD2. Trimming cost V 5 bases and J 1 base; bases outside gene matches: 6. The CDR3 covers 15 residues. Germline V CDR1 and CDR2: MNHEY, SMNVEV (reference sequence).

As DNA, the CDR3 is TGTGCCAGCAGCCAAGATCTATACAGGGGCGAAAAACTGTTTTTT. Protein product: CASSQDLYRGEKLFF. This sequence joins TRBV4-2 and TRBJ1-4, with TRBD1 identical over 7 bases. Germline CDR1 LGHNA, CDR2 YNFKEQ. Trimming took 0 bases from V and 8 from J; bases not matched to a gene: 6. CDR3 length equals 15 residues.

V and J are TRBV7-6 and TRBJ2-3; D unclear. Germline CDR1 SGHVS, CDR2 FNYEAQ. V was clipped by 5 bases and J by 7 bases, with 7 bases between them. The CDR3 is 11 amino acids. CDR3 nucleotides: TGTGCCAGCAGCACTTCATATACGCAGTATTTT. Translated, it gives CASSTSYTQYF.

This clonotype has a handful of counts. This chain links TRBV28 with TRBJ2-3, with 8 bases fitting TRBD2. V trimming: 4 bases; J trimming: 3 bases; junction bases outside the gene matches: 9. Germline CDR1 reads MDHEN; CDR2 reads SYDVKM. This CDR3 is 16 amino acids long. In DNA form, the CDR3 reads TGTGCCAGCAGTTACCCCCGAACGGGAGGGACAGATACGCAGTATTTT. It is translated as CASSYPRTGGTDTQYF.

The table lists this clonotype with many counts. The CDR3 DNA reads as TGCAGTGCTAGACGGGGGCGGGGTGCCGAAGCTTTCTTT. Its protein product is CSARRGRGAEAFF. The V gene is TRBV20-1, the J gene TRBJ1-1; TRBD1 is a possible D gene (6 bases). CDR1 is DFQATT, CDR2 SNEGSKA, per germline (reference sequence). Between the trimmed V and J ends, which lost 2 bases and 8 bases, there was a span of 15 bases. This CDR3 has 13 residues.

This clonotype was recorded a few times. The rearrangement uses TRBV6-5 and TRBJ2-5, with 13 nucleotides matching TRBD2. The CDR3 has 15 amino acids. The V gene end was trimmed by 4 bases and the J gene end by 4 bases; junction bases not matched to a gene: 3. From germline, CDR1 is MNHEY and CDR2 SVGAGI. The CDR3 sequence: CASSSTSGRGETQYF. The CDR3 DNA sequence: TGTGCCAGCAGTTCCACTAGCGGGAGGGGAGAGACCCAGTACTTC.

In its sample, this clonotype was seen a few times. V gene TRBV12-3 or TRBV12-4 combines with J gene TRBJ1-1; possibly TRBD1 for D (5 bases). The V end was cut by 1 base, the J end by 4 bases, with 10 bases between. CDR3 size: 14 residues. CDR3 nucleotide sequence: TGTGCCAGCAGTTTAGTCACAGGAGGCACTGAAGCTTTCTTT. Translating gives CASSLVTGGTEAFF.

The gene calls are TRBV2 and TRBJ2-7; D unresolved. The CDR3 contains 11 residues. The V and J ends lost 1 base and 10 bases respectively, with 8 bases between them. Per germline, CDR1 SNHLY and CDR2 FYNNEI. CDR3 DNA: TGTGCCAGCAGTGAAGGCGGACCTCAGTACTTC. It specifies CASSEGGPQYF.

The chain couples TRBV5-1 to TRBJ2-2; 10 bases line up with TRBD1. The V and J ends lost 4 bases and 6 bases, in that order; junction bases with no gene match: 9. The CDR3 loop spans 16 amino acids. Germline values: CDR1 SGHRS, CDR2 YFSETQ. The CDR3 loop is CASSPGGDRGPGELFF. The CDR3 DNA follows: TGCGCCAGCAGCCCGGGAGGCGACAGGGGGCCCGGGGAGCTGTTTTTT.

This rearrangement joins TRBV12-3 or TRBV12-4 to TRBJ1-1; TRBD1 aligns across 9 bases. This CDR3 comprises 16 residues. V dropped 2 bases and J dropped 2; count of bases not matched to a gene: 6. The CDR3 bases are TGTGCCAGCAGTTTACTGTGGGACAGGGAAAACACTGAAGCTTTCTTT. Amino acid sequence: CASSLLWDRENTEAFF.

V and J are TRBV7-2 and TRBJ2-1; 7 bases align to TRBD2. The CDR3 is 15 amino acids. Trimming cost V 5 bases and J 6 bases; bases outside gene matches: 10. Germline V gene lookup returns CDR1 SGHTA and CDR2 FQGNSA. This CDR3 is CASSPSRLAGNEQFF. DNA for the CDR3: TGTGCCAGCAGCCCGAGTAGACTAGCAGGCAATGAGCAGTTCTTC.

This clonotype has at least ten counts. The gene calls are TRBV12-5 and TRBJ2-2; 10 positions agree with TRBD1. V was clipped by 0 bases and J by 5 bases; unmatched bases: 9. The CDR3 has 18 amino acids. Germline V gene sequence: CDR1 LGHNT, CDR2 FRNRAP. CDR3 in DNA: TGTGCTAGTGGTTTGGTGGTGACAGGGGGCTTTCGTACCGGGGAGCTGTTTTTT. This gives the protein CASGLVVTGGFRTGELFF.

This clonotype was seen at least ten times. The chain links TRBV6-2 or TRBV6-3 to TRBJ1-1; no firm D call. Germline V gene sequence: CDR1 MNHEY, CDR2 SVGEGT. Trimming stripped 2 bases from V and 11 bases from J, with 12 bases between. The CDR3 length is 12 residues. CDR3 nucleotide sequence: TGTGCCAGCAGTTACGGGCCCCAAACGGCTTTCTTT. Protein: CASSYGPQTAFF.

This clonotype has ten or more counts. The chain links TRBV20-1 to TRBJ2-1; the match to TRBD2 covers 10 bases. Per germline, CDR1 DFQATT and CDR2 SNEGSKA (reference sequence). V dropped 0 bases and J dropped 8; count of bases not matched to a gene: 4. CDR3 size: 14 residues. DNA for the CDR3: TGCAGTGCTAGAGATCCTAGCGGGAGCTATGAGCAGTTCTTC. It yields the protein CSARDPSGSYEQFF.

This clonotype has at least ten counts. The chain has TRBV6-5 and TRBJ1-1, with D unresolved. Germline V gene sequence: CDR1 MNHEY, CDR2 SVGAGI. The CDR3 has 12 amino acids. Trimming stripped 5 bases from V and 4 bases from J, with 8 bases between. The CDR3 DNA follows: TGTGCCAGCAGTGGGCGGTCCACTGAAGCTTTCTTT. It specifies CASSGRSTEAFF.

The rearrangement links TRBV20-1 to TRBJ1-3; D might be TRBD1 (5 bases). V dropped 2 bases and J dropped 0 bases, with 8 bases sitting between them. This CDR3 is 14 amino acids long. The germline V gene encodes CDR1 DFQATT and CDR2 SNEGSKA (reference sequence). The DNA for the CDR3 is TGCAGTGCTAGATCAGGGTTCTCTGGAAACACCATATATTTT. This translates into CSARSGFSGNTIYF.

This clonotype turned up a few times. The J gene is TRBJ2-3, the V gene TRBV12-3 or TRBV12-4; TRBD1 aligns across 11 bases. After removal of 4 bases from V and 11 bases from J, the junction contained 11 bases not matched to a gene. The CDR3 runs 15 residues. CDR3 nucleotides: TGTGCCAGCAGTTCCGGACAGGGGGCCACCGTACGGCAGTATTTT. It codes for CASSSGQGATVRQYF.

The sample holds many counts of this clonotype. The rearrangement links TRBV7-3 to TRBJ1-1; D not certain. Trimming left V 3 bases short and J 3 bases short, with 8 bases between. This CDR3 is 13 amino acids long. CDR1 SGHTA and CDR2 FQGTGA come from the germline V gene. The CDR3 here is CASSFLEDTEAFF. DNA for the CDR3: TGTGCCAGCAGCTTTTTAGAGGACACTGAAGCTTTCTTT.

The rearrangement links TRBV5-1 to TRBJ2-1, with TRBD2 identical over 7 bases. The J segment lost 7 bases and the V segment lost 0 bases, leaving 7 bases of the junction unmatched. CDR3 length: 15 residues. CDR1 is SGHRS and CDR2 is YFSETQ in the germline V gene. The CDR3 sequence is CASSLDGRSLNEQFF. For the CDR3, the DNA is TGCGCCAGCAGCTTGGACGGGAGGTCCCTTAATGAGCAGTTCTTC.

Only a few counts were recorded for this clonotype. The CDR3 DNA follows: TGCAGTGCTAAGGACCGGCTCTGGAATGAAAAACTGTTTTTT. This sequence encodes CSAKDRLWNEKLFF. The V gene is TRBV20-1, the J gene TRBJ1-4; D not certain. V lost 4 bases and J lost 5, with 14 bases in between. CDR1 and CDR2 (germline): DFQATT, SNEGSKA (reference sequence). The CDR3 length is 14 residues.

This clonotype came up many times. The rearrangement joins TRBV7-3 to TRBJ2-2, with 9 nucleotides matching TRBD2. Germline assignment: CDR1 SGHTA and CDR2 FQGTGA. The CDR3 consists of 14 residues. The V gene end was trimmed by 3 bases and the J gene end by 7 bases; junction bases not matched to a gene: 3. The CDR3 region has the DNA TGTGCCAGCAGCTTTGGACTAGCGAACGGGGAGCTGTTTTTT. Its translation: CASSFGLANGELFF. Variable domain in full (rest from reference TRBV7-3 and TRBJ2-2): GAGVSQTPSNKVTEKGKYVELRCDPISGHTALYWYRQSLGQGPEFLIYFQGTGAADDSGLPNDRFFAVRPEGSVSTLKIQRTERGDSAVYLCASSFGLANGELFFGEGSRLTVL.